This T cell receptor (beta chain) is drawn from a study of long-term antiretroviral therapy in people with HIV. Survey-level immunoSEQ v3.0 assays were run. The repertoire was sequenced with immunoSEQ multiplex PCR; TCRdb's copy has only in-frame clones and lacks some. The sample has around 25,000 clones; 85% are singletons. Notes on this clone: The antigen is undetermined.

CDR1 is MNHNS, CDR2 SASEGT, per germline. The CDR3 is 17 residues long. Trimming took 1 base from V and 2 from J, leaving 18 bases between them. Study outcomes and limitations: Diversity rose after ART but stayed below transplant donor controls.

The specimen comprised unsorted PBMCs, sampled 2.3 years after starting antiretroviral therapy. The chain has TRBV6-1 and TRBJ2-7; a weak D match, TRBD2 (6 bases). The receptor was isolated from a man between 40 and 49 years old with HIV. In DNA, the CDR3 is TGTGCCAGCAGTGAAGTCTGGTTTGAGGAGGGGACCTACGAGCAGTACTTC. Its protein is CASSEVWFEEGTYEQYF.